These T cell receptor beta chains were read from a single sample in a study of T cells in Graves' hyperthyroidism and ophthalmopathy. In TCRdb, the multiplex PCR reads were re-called with MiXCR into one record per CDR3 protein. The top ten hold about 13% of the sample, which has hundreds of thousands of distinct CDR3 sequences, roughly 14% seen once. Input material: blood. The source of these receptors is a man between 18 and 35 years old with Graves' ophthalmopathy. The CDR3 runs from the conserved cysteine through the conserved F or W. The D gene is left open where the match is weak. A clone size is listed for some rows: how often the clone was seen (once, few, many), or a class if it is expanded.

clone size	V gene	J gene	D gene	CDR3 protein	CDR3 DNA
few	TRBV6-1	TRBJ2-3	TRBD2	CASRLLAGGAPDTQYF	TGTGCCAGCAGACTACTAGCGGGGGGTGCACCCGATACGCAGTATTTT
many	TRBV5-1	TRBJ2-1	TRBD1	CASKGQGGSYNEQFF	TGCGCCAGCAAGGGACAGGGGGGCTCCTACAATGAGCAGTTCTTC
few	TRBV5-1	TRBJ2-1	TRBD2	CASSGTGLAGTYNEQFF	TGCGCCAGCAGCGGAACGGGACTAGCGGGGACCTACAATGAGCAGTTCTTC
many	TRBV7-2	TRBJ2-7	-	CASSYTGPGAAEQYF	TGTGCCAGCAGCTACACCGGGCCCGGCGCGGCTGAGCAGTACTTC
-	TRBV7-9	TRBJ2-2	TRBD1	CASSRQGALTGELFF	TGTGCCAGCAGCCGACAGGGGGCGCTCACCGGGGAGCTGTTTTTT
-	TRBV6-1	TRBJ1-1	TRBD1	CASGRGQGANTEAFF	TGTGCCAGCGGCCGCGGACAGGGGGCTAACACTGAAGCTTTCTTT
many	TRBV20-1	TRBJ2-7	TRBD2	CSAKRDYEQYF	TGCAGTGCTAAGCGGGACTACGAGCAGTACTTC
few	TRBV25-1	TRBJ2-3	TRBD2	CASSRGLAGGATDTQYF	TGTGCCAGCAGCCGGGGACTAGCGGGGGGGGCCACAGATACGCAGTATTTT
many	TRBV11-2	TRBJ2-1	-	CASSFLGDEQFF	TGTGCCAGCAGCTTCCTAGGGGATGAGCAGTTCTTC
many	TRBV20-1	TRBJ2-5	TRBD2	CSAIGLAVEETQYF	TGCAGTGCAATCGGACTAGCGGTAGAAGAGACCCAGTACTTC
-	TRBV6-1	TRBJ1-5	TRBD1	CASSYGTGRPQHF	TGTGCCAGCAGTTATGGGACAGGGAGGCCCCAGCATTTT
-	TRBV13	TRBJ2-5	-	CASSQAGFLETQYF	TGTGCCAGCAGTCAGGCGGGATTTCTGGAGACCCAGTACTTC
many	TRBV12-5	TRBJ2-7	TRBD1	CANSHPGQGNYEQYF	TGTGCTAACTCCCATCCGGGACAGGGAAACTACGAGCAGTACTTC
many	TRBV20-1	TRBJ2-5	TRBD2	CSALRLAGGQETQYF	TGCAGTGCGCTAAGACTAGCGGGGGGACAAGAGACCCAGTACTTC
few	TRBV9	TRBJ2-3	-	CASSGLGWEDTQYF	TGTGCCAGCAGCGGATTGGGTTGGGAAGATACGCAGTATTTT
many	TRBV3-1	TRBJ1-1	-	CASTPRGTGTEAFF	TGTGCCAGCACCCCCCGGGGCACGGGCACTGAAGCTTTCTTT
few	TRBV12-3/TRBV12-4	TRBJ2-3	TRBD2	CASSGIAGRSTDTQYF	TGTGCCAGCAGTGGGATAGCGGGGCGCAGCACAGATACGCAGTATTTT
many	TRBV28	TRBJ2-1	TRBD2	CASSVPDYQPALAGNEQFF	TGTGCCAGCAGTGTACCGGACTATCAACCCGCCTTAGCGGGCAATGAGCAGTTCTTC
few	TRBV27	TRBJ2-5	-	CASGLSVQFKETQYF	TGTGCCAGCGGTTTATCGGTGCAGTTCAAAGAGACCCAGTACTTC
many	TRBV2	TRBJ1-2	TRBD1	CASSEASPGQGYGYTF	TGTGCCAGCAGTGAAGCGTCTCCGGGACAGGGCTATGGCTACACCTTC
many	TRBV27	TRBJ1-3	-	CASSPEVVSRNTIYF	TGTGCCAGCAGCCCCGAGGTCGTCAGTAGAAACACCATATATTTT
many	TRBV7-9	TRBJ2-5	TRBD2	CASSPMGLRQETQYF	TGTGCCAGCAGCCCTATGGGACTACGCCAAGAGACCCAGTACTTC
many	TRBV2	TRBJ1-2	TRBD1	CASRQTGQGASGYTF	TGTGCCAGCAGGCAAACGGGACAGGGGGCGTCAGGCTACACCTTC
few	TRBV25-1	TRBJ2-5	TRBD2	CASSPLPGGGETQYF	TGTGCCAGCAGCCCCTTGCCGGGAGGGGGAGAGACCCAGTACTTC
many	TRBV27	TRBJ1-1	TRBD1	CASSRTGGGFTEAFF	TGTGCCAGCAGTCGGACAGGGGGCGGATTCACTGAAGCTTTCTTT
many	TRBV5-1	TRBJ1-1	-	CASSLGQGFTEAFF	TGCGCCAGCAGCTTGGGGCAGGGGTTCACTGAAGCTTTCTTT
many	TRBV5-1	TRBJ1-6	TRBD1	CASSLGQGGNNSPLHF	TGCGCCAGCAGCTTGGGACAGGGCGGCAATAATTCACCCCTCCACTTT
many	TRBV7-9	TRBJ1-1	-	CASSDPAVLSMNTEAFF	TGTGCCAGCAGTGACCCTGCGGTGTTGAGCATGAACACTGAAGCTTTCTTT
once	TRBV24-1	TRBJ1-1	-	CATSHDWNTEAFF	TGTGCCACCAGCCACGACTGGAACACTGAAGCTTTCTTT
many	TRBV20-1	TRBJ2-5	-	CSARDSRGAGETQYF	TGCAGTGCTAGAGACTCTAGGGGGGCCGGGGAGACCCAGTACTTC
many	TRBV15	TRBJ2-7	-	CATSREVREDEQYF	TGTGCCACCAGCAGAGAGGTGAGGGAGGACGAGCAGTACTTC
few	TRBV20-1	TRBJ1-1	-	CSTGQLNTEAFF	TGCAGTACTGGACAGTTGAACACTGAAGCTTTCTTT
-	TRBV19	TRBJ2-3	-	CASSNWGERSDTQYF	TGTGCCAGTAGTAATTGGGGGGAGAGGTCAGATACGCAGTATTTT
-	TRBV5-1	TRBJ2-1	-	CASSTNTEEQFF	TGCGCCAGCAGCACAAACACAGAGGAGCAGTTCTTC
many	TRBV12-3/TRBV12-4	TRBJ1-1	-	CASSPTFF	TGTGCCAGCTCCCCTACTTTCTTT
-	TRBV25-1	TRBJ2-4	TRBD1	CARKARTGARIQYF	TGTGCCAGGAAGGCCCGGACAGGGGCAAGAATTCAGTACTTC
few	TRBV25-1	TRBJ2-5	-	CASSSRIRQETQYF	TGTGCCAGCAGTTCCCGGATCCGACAAGAGACCCAGTACTTC
many	TRBV12-3/TRBV12-4	TRBJ2-1	TRBD1	CASSSGTDHYNEQFF	TGTGCCAGCAGTTCCGGGACAGACCACTACAATGAGCAGTTCTTC
-	TRBV7-3	TRBJ2-5	-	CASSQGYLEETQYF	TGTGCCAGCAGCCAAGGGTACTTAGAAGAGACCCAGTACTTC
many	TRBV12-3/TRBV12-4	TRBJ2-7	-	CASSLDKRVHEQYF	TGTGCCAGCAGTTTGGACAAGAGGGTCCACGAGCAGTACTTC
-	TRBV20-1	TRBJ2-5	-	CSPRGGGQETQYF	TGCAGTCCTAGAGGAGGGGGGCAAGAGACCCAGTACTTC
many	TRBV11-3	TRBJ1-1	TRBD1	CASSFWTGNTEAFF	TGTGCCAGCAGCTTCTGGACAGGGAACACTGAAGCTTTCTTT
many	TRBV18	TRBJ2-1	-	CASSSGVEDEQFF	TGTGCCAGCTCATCGGGAGTTGAGGATGAGCAGTTCTTC
few	TRBV11-3	TRBJ2-7	TRBD2	CASTSPPTSGENFSYEQYF	TGTGCCAGCACCTCACCCCCGACTAGCGGGGAAAACTTCTCCTACGAGCAGTACTTC
many	TRBV18	TRBJ2-1	-	CASSPPRVDIRIEQFF	TGTGCCAGCTCACCACCCAGGGTGGATATACGGATTGAGCAGTTCTTC
many	TRBV27	TRBJ2-7	TRBD2	CASRLAGGSYEQYF	TGTGCCAGCAGACTAGCGGGAGGGTCCTACGAGCAGTACTTC